This TCR beta chain derives from a study of T cell responses to AZD1222 COVID-19 vaccine. Study results and caveats: Spike-wide coverage was observed for vaccine-associated CD4 TCRs, with dominant responses at 160-218 and 743-854. White British ancestry dominated among donors, who included more females, and clonal diversity was possibly underestimated.

Germline V lookup: CDR1 SGDLS, CDR2 YYNGEE. This CDR3 is 13 amino acids long. V dropped 3 bases and J dropped 8 bases, with 12 bases sitting between them. Libraries were prepared by immunoSEQ multiplex PCR; TCRdb keeps only in-frame clonotypes and omits some of them. Among 110,000 to 150,000 clones listed, 80% to 90% were seen once. As regards this clone: The antigen is not known.

Source: peripheral blood, taken on day 0 of AZD1222 vaccination. This rearrangement joins TRBV9 to TRBJ1-5; D is perhaps TRBD1 (5 bases). This sequence was found in an adult in good health. The CDR3 loop reads CASSGGTREPQHF. DNA for the CDR3: TGTGCCAGCAGCGGTGGGACGAGGGAGCCCCAGCATTTT.